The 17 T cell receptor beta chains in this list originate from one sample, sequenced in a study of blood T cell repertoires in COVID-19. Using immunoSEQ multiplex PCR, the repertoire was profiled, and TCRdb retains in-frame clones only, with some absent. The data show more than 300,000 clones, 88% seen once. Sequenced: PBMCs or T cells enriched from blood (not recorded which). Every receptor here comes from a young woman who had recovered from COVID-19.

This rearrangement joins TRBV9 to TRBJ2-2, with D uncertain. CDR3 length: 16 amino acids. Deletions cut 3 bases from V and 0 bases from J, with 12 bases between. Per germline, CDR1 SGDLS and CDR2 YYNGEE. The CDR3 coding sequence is TGTGCCAGCAGCGCCCGACATTTCGCGAACACCGGGGAGCTGTTTTTT. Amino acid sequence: CASSARHFANTGELFF.

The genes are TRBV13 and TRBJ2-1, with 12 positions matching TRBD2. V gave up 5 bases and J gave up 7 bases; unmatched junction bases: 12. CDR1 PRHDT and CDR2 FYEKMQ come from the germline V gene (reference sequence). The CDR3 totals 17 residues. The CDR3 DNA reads TGTGCCAGCAGCCATAGCCCGGGACTAGCGGGCCTAAATGAGCAGTTCTTC. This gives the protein CASSHSPGLAGLNEQFF.

This CDR3 is CATSSSKHGYNEQFF. CDR3 sequence (DNA): TGTGCCACCAGCAGTTCCAAGCACGGGTACAATGAGCAGTTCTTC. The chain carries TRBV15 and TRBJ2-1; D gene uncertain. V lost 3 bases, J lost 4 bases, and 13 bases lay in between. This CDR3 contains 15 residues. From germline, CDR1 is LNHNV and CDR2 YYDKDF (reference sequence).

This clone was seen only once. CDR3 coding DNA: TGTGCCAGCAGTGAGTTTAATCCAGAGGGCACTGAAGCTTTCTTT. It specifies CASSEFNPEGTEAFF. This sequence joins TRBV2 and TRBJ1-1; no clear D gene. CDR3 length: 15 residues. The ends were cut back, 3 bases at V and 4 bases at J, with 15 bases in the middle. From germline, CDR1 is SNHLY and CDR2 FYNNEI.

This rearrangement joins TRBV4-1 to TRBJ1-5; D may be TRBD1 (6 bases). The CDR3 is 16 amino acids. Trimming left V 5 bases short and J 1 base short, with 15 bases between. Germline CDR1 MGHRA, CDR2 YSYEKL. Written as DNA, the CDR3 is TGCGCCAGCAGCGACACTGGGGGCGTAAGCAATCAGCCCCAGCATTTT. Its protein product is CASSDTGGVSNQPQHF.

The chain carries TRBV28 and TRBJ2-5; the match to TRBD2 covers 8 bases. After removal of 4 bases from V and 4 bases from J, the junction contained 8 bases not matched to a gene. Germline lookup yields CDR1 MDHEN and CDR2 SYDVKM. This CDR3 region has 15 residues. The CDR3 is CASSSPGGTGETQYF. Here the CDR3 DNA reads TGTGCCAGCAGTTCCCCGGGGGGGACTGGAGAGACCCAGTACTTC.

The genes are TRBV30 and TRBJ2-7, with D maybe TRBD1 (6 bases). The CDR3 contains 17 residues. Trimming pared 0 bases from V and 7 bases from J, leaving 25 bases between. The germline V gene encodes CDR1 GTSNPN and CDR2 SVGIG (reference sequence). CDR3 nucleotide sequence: TGTGCCTGGAGTGTTCCCTCCAGACAGGTACTACGTCGGGAGCAGTACTTC. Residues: CAWSVPSRQVLRREQYF.

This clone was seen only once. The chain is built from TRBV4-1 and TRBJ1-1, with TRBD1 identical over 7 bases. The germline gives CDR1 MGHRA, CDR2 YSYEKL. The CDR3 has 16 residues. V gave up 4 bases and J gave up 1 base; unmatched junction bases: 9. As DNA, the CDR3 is TGCGCCAGCAGCCGGATGCCGGGACAGAGGAACACTGAAGCTTTCTTT. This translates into CASSRMPGQRNTEAFF.

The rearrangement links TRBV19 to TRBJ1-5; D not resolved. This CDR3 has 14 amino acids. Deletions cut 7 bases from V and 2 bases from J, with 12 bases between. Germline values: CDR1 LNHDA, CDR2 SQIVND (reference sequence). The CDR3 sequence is CASTRTVGNQPQHF. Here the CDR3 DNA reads TGTGCCAGTACCCGAACAGTCGGCAATCAGCCCCAGCATTTT.

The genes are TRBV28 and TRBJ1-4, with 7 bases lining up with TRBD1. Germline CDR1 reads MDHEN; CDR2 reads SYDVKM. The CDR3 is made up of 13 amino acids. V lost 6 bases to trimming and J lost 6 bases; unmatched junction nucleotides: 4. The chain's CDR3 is CASRPRGDEKLFF. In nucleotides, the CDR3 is TGTGCCAGCAGGCCCAGGGGGGATGAAAAACTGTTTTTT.

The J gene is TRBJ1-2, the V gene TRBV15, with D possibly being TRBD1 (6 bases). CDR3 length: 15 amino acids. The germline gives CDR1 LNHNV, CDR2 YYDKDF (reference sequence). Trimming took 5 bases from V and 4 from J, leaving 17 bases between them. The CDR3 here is CATSGRGTWGYGYTF. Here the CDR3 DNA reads TGTGCCACCAGCGGCAGGGGAACCTGGGGCTATGGCTACACCTTC.

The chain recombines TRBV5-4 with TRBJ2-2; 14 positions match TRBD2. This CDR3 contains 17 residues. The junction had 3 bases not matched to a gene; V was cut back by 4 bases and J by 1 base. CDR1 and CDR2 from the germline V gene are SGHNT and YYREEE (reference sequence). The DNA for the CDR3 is TGTGCCAGCAGCCAAGGGACTAGCGGGGGGAACACCGGGGAGCTGTTTTTT. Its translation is CASSQGTSGGNTGELFF.

For the CDR3, the DNA is TGTGCCAGCAGTTCCCCAGTGGGCGGGGGCGCAGATACGCAGTATTTT. Translation: CASSSPVGGGADTQYF. V and J are TRBV6-2 or TRBV6-3 and TRBJ2-3, with a possible D match to TRBD2 (7 bases). CDR1 and CDR2 from the germline V gene are MNHEY and SVGEGT. The CDR3 runs to 16 residues. The V end was cut by 4 bases, the J end by 4 bases, with 18 bases between.

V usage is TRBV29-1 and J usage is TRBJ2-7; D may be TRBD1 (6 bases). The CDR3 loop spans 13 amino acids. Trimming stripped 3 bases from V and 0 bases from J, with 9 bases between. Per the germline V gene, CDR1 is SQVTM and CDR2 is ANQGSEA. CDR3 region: CSVEDSSSYEQYF. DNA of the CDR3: TGCAGCGTTGAGGACAGCAGCTCCTACGAGCAGTACTTC.

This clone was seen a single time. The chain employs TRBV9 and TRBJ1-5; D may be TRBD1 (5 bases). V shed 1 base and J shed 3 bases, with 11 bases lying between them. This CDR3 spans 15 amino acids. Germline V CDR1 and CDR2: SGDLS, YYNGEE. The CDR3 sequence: CASSVHGGVNQPQHF. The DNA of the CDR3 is TGTGCCAGCAGCGTACATGGAGGGGTCAATCAGCCCCAGCATTTT.

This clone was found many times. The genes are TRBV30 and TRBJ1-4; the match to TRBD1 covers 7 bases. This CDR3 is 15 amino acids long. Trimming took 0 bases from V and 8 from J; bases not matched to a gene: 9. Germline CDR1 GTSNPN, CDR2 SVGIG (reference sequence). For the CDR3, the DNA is TGTGCCTGGAGTGTATACGACAGGGACGACGAAAAACTGTTTTTT. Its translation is CAWSVYDRDDEKLFF.

The CDR3 reads CASSIYGLAGGPSDEQFF. CDR3 coding DNA: TGTGCCAGTAGTATCTACGGACTAGCGGGGGGGCCATCGGATGAGCAGTTCTTC. The chain couples TRBV19 to TRBJ2-1; TRBD2 agrees at 15 bases. V gave up 3 bases and J gave up 8 bases; unmatched junction bases: 11. The CDR3 loop spans 18 amino acids. CDR1 and CDR2 (germline): LNHDA, SQIVND (reference sequence).